Listed below are T cell receptor beta chains from one sample, sequenced in a study of blood T cell repertoires in COVID-19. This table comes from immunoSEQ multiplex PCR, and its TCRdb copy is limited to in-frame clones, with some not included. Seen here are approximately 170,000 clones, around 80% observed once, and the top ten hold about 12%. What was sequenced was PBMCs or T cells enriched from blood (not recorded which). The receptors shown here come from a man aged 50-59 years who had recovered from COVID-19. The CDR3 runs from the conserved cysteine through the conserved F or W. A D gene is named only where the DNA matches it firmly. Clone size appears in some rows only: once, few, many, or a class for an expanded clone.

D: NA
size: NA
V: TRBV27
J: TRBJ2-2
CDR3: CASSLKSWGPPGELFF
DNA: TGTGCCAGCAGTTTAAAAAGTTGGGGGCCCCCCGGGGAGCTGTTTTTT

D: NA
size: NA
V: TRBV6-5
J: TRBJ2-2
CDR3: CASSYVRDSTGELFF
DNA: TGTGCCAGCAGTTACGTCAGGGATAGCACCGGGGAGCTGTTTTTT

D: TRBD1
size: NA
V: TRBV11-3
J: TRBJ2-6
CDR3: CASSLEYRGQGFGSGANVLTF
DNA: TGTGCCAGCAGCTTAGAATATCGCGGACAGGGGTTTGGTTCTGGGGCCAACGTCCTGACTTTC

D: TRBD1
size: few
V: TRBV9
J: TRBJ2-7
CDR3: CASSVAWQGADEQYF
DNA: TGTGCCAGCAGCGTAGCTTGGCAGGGGGCGGACGAGCAGTACTTC

D: NA
size: NA
V: TRBV6-5
J: TRBJ1-2
CDR3: CAIQTGNYGYTF
DNA: TGTGCCATCCAGACCGGGAACTATGGCTACACCTTC

D: TRBD2
size: NA
V: TRBV14
J: TRBJ2-3
CDR3: CASSERGGLPITDTQYF
DNA: TGTGCCAGCAGCGAGCGCGGGGGGCTCCCCATCACAGATACGCAGTATTTT

D: NA
size: NA
V: TRBV30
J: TRBJ1-6
CDR3: CAWRQGWNSPLHF
DNA: TGTGCCTGGAGACAGGGATGGAATTCACCCCTCCACTTT

D: NA
size: NA
V: TRBV30
J: TRBJ1-4
CDR3: CAWRSAGAPNEKLFF
DNA: TGTGCCTGGAGATCGGCGGGGGCCCCCAATGAAAAACTGTTTTTT

D: NA
size: NA
V: TRBV9
J: TRBJ1-5
CDR3: CASSPRGGGQPQHF
DNA: TGTGCCAGCAGCCCTAGAGGGGGGGGTCAGCCCCAGCATTTT

D: TRBD2
size: few
V: TRBV2
J: TRBJ2-7
CDR3: CASRPSGASSYEQYF
DNA: TGTGCCAGCAGACCCAGCGGGGCTTCCTCCTACGAGCAGTACTTC

D: TRBD1
size: NA
V: TRBV9
J: TRBJ2-3
CDR3: CASSAGTATDTQYF
DNA: TGTGCCAGCAGCGCCGGGACAGCAACAGATACGCAGTATTTT

D: TRBD2
size: NA
V: TRBV6-5
J: TRBJ2-3
CDR3: CASSLAGATDTQYF
DNA: TGTGCCAGCAGTCTAGCGGGGGCCACAGATACGCAGTATTTT

D: NA
size: once
V: TRBV5-3
J: TRBJ2-7
CDR3: CARSLGGWTEAYEQYF
DNA: TGTGCCAGAAGCTTGGGCGGATGGACAGAGGCCTACGAGCAGTACTTC